These 18 T cell receptor beta chains were all obtained from the same sample, sequenced in a study of blood T cells in healthy people across ages. Then a second PCR, running roughly 7 to 12 cycles, was carried out with a sample-barcoded 5' primer and a J-beta primer mix. TCRdb ran MiXCR on the 5' RACE reads and lists one entry per CDR3 protein. This table has approximately 1,700,000 distinct CDR3 sequences, more than 35% appearing once. The sample comprised blood. The source is a human donor in good health.

The genes are TRBV11-2 and TRBJ2-1, with a possible D match to TRBD2 (5 bases). The CDR3 runs 15 residues. Trimming removed 2 bases at V and 4 bases at J, with 12 bases between. The germline V gene encodes CDR1 SGHAT and CDR2 FQNNGV. Written as DNA, the CDR3 is TGTGCCAGCAGCTTAAGGACTTTGGGGTACAATGAGCAGTTCTTC. This encodes CASSLRTLGYNEQFF.

There are a few counts of this clonotype. This chain uses TRBV4-3 with TRBJ1-1; D is unresolved. Germline V gene lookup returns CDR1 LGHNA and CDR2 YSLEER. Deletions cut 2 bases from V and 6 bases from J, with 13 bases between. There are 14 residues in the CDR3. For the CDR3, the DNA is TGCGCCAGCAGCCAATGGGGTTCAGGATCTGAAGCTTTCTTT. Its translation: CASSQWGSGSEAFF.

The chain combines TRBV7-2 with TRBJ1-4; TRBD1 agrees at 7 bases. V lost 5 bases and J lost 4; bases outside the gene matches: 4. CDR1 is SGHTA, CDR2 FQGNSA, per germline. The CDR3 is 14 amino acids. The CDR3 here is CASSLNRGNEKLFF. As DNA, the CDR3 is TGTGCCAGCAGCCTCAACAGGGGTAATGAAAAACTGTTTTTT.

DNA for the CDR3: TGTGCCAGCAGCTCCGAGGGGGGCAGAGCTTTCTTT. It translates to CASSSEGGRAFF. The chain has TRBV11-3 and TRBJ1-1, with D perhaps matching TRBD1 (6 bases). The CDR3 has 12 residues. Trimming removed 4 bases at V and 10 bases at J, with 13 bases between. Per the germline V gene, CDR1 is SGHNT and CDR2 is YENEEA.

For the CDR3, the DNA is TGTGCCAGCAGCCGTCCGGGATCGCCCCGCGAGCAGTATTTT. It translates to CASSRPGSPREQYF. The chain couples TRBV3-1 to TRBJ2-3, with D perhaps matching TRBD2 (5 bases). The CDR3 has 14 amino acids. The V and J ends lost 4 bases and 11 bases respectively, with 19 bases between them. CDR1 LGHDT and CDR2 YNNKEL come from the germline V gene (reference sequence).

This chain joins TRBV12-3 or TRBV12-4 and TRBJ2-1; TRBD2 matches 9 bases. V lost 3 bases, J lost 3 bases, and 6 bases stayed unmatched. The CDR3 has 16 amino acids. DNA of the CDR3: TGTGCCAGCAGTTTTTCGATTAGCGGGGGCTACAATGAGCAGTTCTTC. Translation: CASSFSISGGYNEQFF.

This clonotype was observed a few times. The CDR3 protein is CASSRARGFTKNIQYF. The DNA for the CDR3 is TGTGCCAGCAGTCGAGCCAGGGGTTTTACCAAAAACATTCAGTACTTC. V is TRBV12-3 or TRBV12-4 and J is TRBJ2-4; tentatively, D is TRBD1 (6 bases). This CDR3 has 16 amino acids. Trimming cost V 5 bases and J 2 bases, with 16 bases left between them.

The V gene is TRBV6-2 or TRBV6-3, the J gene TRBJ1-1; the D gene is possibly TRBD1 (6 bases). Germline CDR1 reads MNHEY; CDR2 reads SVGEGT. Trimming shortened V by 2 bases and J by 0 bases, and 16 bases separated the two germline ends. The CDR3 runs to 17 residues. This CDR3 reads CASSYGATGTLNTEAFF. CDR3 nucleotide sequence: TGTGCCAGCAGTTACGGAGCGACAGGTACCTTGAACACTGAAGCTTTCTTT.

The table lists this clonotype with a few counts. V is TRBV7-9 and J is TRBJ2-6, with TRBD1 matching over 12 bases. CDR3 length equals 18 residues. V was clipped by 5 bases and J by 2 bases; unmatched bases: 7. Germline CDR1 reads SEHNR; CDR2 reads FQNEAQ (reference sequence). The CDR3 DNA reads TGTGCCAGCAGCAAGGGACAGGGGGCGAGAACTGGGGCCAACGTCCTGACTTTC. Its translation is CASSKGQGARTGANVLTF.

V gene TRBV12-3 or TRBV12-4 combines with J gene TRBJ2-1; TRBD1 matches at 9 bases. The CDR3 is 16 residues long. V dropped 6 bases and J dropped 4; count of bases not matched to a gene: 10. This CDR3 reads CASSGVGTGSYNEQFF. CDR3 nucleotides: TGTGCCAGCAGCGGGGTAGGGACAGGGTCATACAATGAGCAGTTCTTC.

The gene calls are TRBV6-5 and TRBJ2-7, with 8 bases matching TRBD1. The length of the CDR3 is 15 residues. The trim removed 5 bases at V and 5 bases at J, leaving 11 bases unmatched. CDR1 is MNHEY and CDR2 is SVGAGI in the germline V gene. DNA for the CDR3: TGTGCCAGCAGTCGCGAGGACAGGGAGGTAGACGAGCAGTACTTC. This codes for CASSREDREVDEQYF.

The chain joins TRBV2 to TRBJ1-4; D might be TRBD1 (6 bases). The V end was cut by 6 bases, the J end by 4 bases, with 18 bases between. Per the germline V gene, CDR1 is SNHLY and CDR2 is FYNNEI. The CDR3 length is 16 residues. The CDR3: CASRLQGPQVNEKLFF. As DNA, the CDR3 is TGTGCCAGCAGACTCCAGGGGCCTCAGGTTAATGAAAAACTGTTTTTT.

The chain joins TRBV5-1 to TRBJ1-5, with TRBD1 as a possible D gene (6 bases). Trimming pared 3 bases from V and 7 bases from J, leaving 14 bases between. The CDR3 extends over 14 amino acids. Germline-derived CDR1 and CDR2 are SGHRS and YFSETQ. CDR3 DNA sequence: TGCGCCAGCAGCTCGGAGGGGGACGGACAGCCCCAGCATTTT. It yields the protein CASSSEGDGQPQHF.

This clonotype came up a few times. The V and J genes are TRBV12-3 or TRBV12-4 and TRBJ2-1, with D unclear. Trimming left V 3 bases short and J 15 bases short, with 21 bases between. The length of the CDR3 is 14 residues. CDR3 sequence reads: CASSFEVTWLVAFF. The CDR3 DNA follows: TGTGCCAGCAGTTTCGAGGTTACGTGGTTGGTTGCGTTCTTC.

The rearrangement links TRBV3-1 to TRBJ2-4; D is perhaps TRBD1 (6 bases). The better agreement between TRBJ2-7 and the DNA end casts doubt on the J call. Germline CDR1 LGHDT, CDR2 YNNKEL (reference sequence). CDR3 length equals 14 residues. CDR3 DNA sequence: TGTGCCAGCAGCCAGGGGGCCGCCATCTACGAGCAGTACTTC. This translates into CASSQGAAIYEQYF.

This clonotype has just a few counts. This sequence joins TRBV16 and TRBJ1-2; no clear D. Germline-derived CDR1 and CDR2 are KGHSY and FQNENV. This CDR3 has 15 amino acids. Trimming stripped 4 bases from V and 0 bases from J, with 12 bases between. The CDR3 region has the DNA TGTGCCAGCAGCCTGTCAAACCCTCCTAACTATGGCTACACCTTC. Translated: CASSLSNPPNYGYTF.

The chain combines TRBV10-3 with TRBJ1-5; D is perhaps TRBD1 (6 bases). Germline values: CDR1 ENHRY, CDR2 SYGVKD. The V and J ends lost 0 bases and 2 bases respectively, with 17 bases between them. This CDR3 is built from 18 residues. In nucleotides, the CDR3 is TGTGCCATCAGTGAGTCATCAGGGGTAAAGGAGGGCAATCAGCCCCAGCATTTT. Protein product: CAISESSGVKEGNQPQHF.

This chain joins TRBV4-2 and TRBJ2-5; 7 bases are a match to TRBD1. Trimming took 0 bases from V and 5 from J; bases not matched to a gene: 3. This CDR3 region has 14 residues. CDR1 is LGHNA and CDR2 is YNFKEQ in the germline V gene. This CDR3 reads CASSQETGVETQYF. In DNA, the CDR3 is TGTGCCAGCAGCCAAGAAACAGGGGTGGAGACCCAGTACTTC.